The 30 T cell receptor beta chains below come from one sample, sequenced in a study of blood T cell repertoires in COVID-19. Sequenced by immunoSEQ multiplex PCR; TCRdb stores in-frame clones only, minus some. The sample lists 150,000 to 200,000 clones; around 83% were seen once. Sequencing was done on a sample of PBMCs or T cells enriched from blood (not recorded which). These receptors were collected from a man over 45 who had recovered from COVID-19.

The rearrangement uses TRBV27 and TRBJ1-2; D remains unclear. Germline V lookup: CDR1 MNHEY, CDR2 SMNVEV (reference sequence). The V end lost 8 bases, the J end lost 0 bases, and 16 bases lay between the germline ends. There are 15 residues in the CDR3. CDR3 protein: CASGSTTRANYGYTF. The CDR3 DNA sequence: TGTGCCAGCGGGTCGACAACGCGGGCTAACTATGGCTACACCTTC.

The chain carries TRBV10-3 and TRBJ2-2, with D possibly being TRBD2 (5 bases). CDR3 size: 15 residues. Trimming took off 3 bases at V and 4 bases at J, with 12 bases between the two ends. Germline CDR1 reads ENHRY; CDR2 reads SYGVKD. The CDR3 sequence: CAISDARTPTGELFF. The CDR3 nucleotides read TGTGCCATCAGTGATGCCAGGACTCCCACCGGGGAGCTGTTTTTT.

V gene TRBV20-1 combines with J gene TRBJ2-1; 9 bases agree with TRBD2. The CDR3 consists of 15 residues. V gave up 3 bases and J gave up 0 bases; unmatched junction bases: 3. Germline CDR1 reads DFQATT; CDR2 reads SNEGSKA (reference sequence). CDR3 in DNA: TGCAGTGCTAGTGCTAGCGGGGTCTCCTACAATGAGCAGTTCTTC. It translates to CSASASGVSYNEQFF.

The J gene is TRBJ1-2, the V gene TRBV2; D is ambiguous. The CDR3 spans 13 residues. V was trimmed by 6 bases and J by 0 bases, leaving 8 bases between them. Per germline, CDR1 SNHLY and CDR2 FYNNEI. As DNA, the CDR3 is TGTGCCAGCAGCTCGACAACTAACTATGGCTACACCTTC. This gives the protein CASSSTTNYGYTF. Full variable domain (missing parts from reference TRBV2 and TRBJ1-2): EPEVTQTPSHQVTQMGQEVILRCVPISNHLYFYWYRQILGQKVEFLVSFYNNEISEKSEIFDDQFSVERPDGSNFTLKIRSTKLEDSAMYFCASSSTTNYGYTFGSGTRLTVV.

The V call is TRBV2, the J call TRBJ1-6, with D maybe TRBD1 (5 bases). The CDR3 contains 14 residues. With 3 bases removed from V and 9 bases from J, the gap between germline ends came to 12 bases. Germline V CDR1 and CDR2: SNHLY, FYNNEI. The CDR3 nucleotides read TGTGCCAGCAGTGACAATGGGGGGAGTTCACCCCTCCACTTT. This codes for CASSDNGGSSPLHF.

This clone was counted only a few times. The chain employs TRBV28 and TRBJ1-4, with a tentative D call TRBD1 (5 bases). This CDR3 has 13 amino acids. The V gene's germline CDR1 is MDHEN and CDR2 SYDVKM. V was cut by 6 bases and J by 3 bases, with 8 bases left in between. Here the CDR3 DNA reads TGTGCCAGCAGCGGAGGGGCTAATGAAAAACTGTTTTTT. This codes for CASSGGANEKLFF.

The rearrangement joins TRBV3-1 (or the pseudogene TRBV3-2) to TRBJ1-4; perhaps TRBD1 as D (6 bases). Germline V gives CDR1 LGHDT, CDR2 YNNKEL (reference sequence). The CDR3 runs to 15 residues. Trimming took off 2 bases at V and 8 bases at J, with 15 bases between the two ends. This CDR3 reads CASSQSPGGEEKLFF. The CDR3 DNA reads as TGTGCCAGCAGCCAAAGCCCGGGGGGCGAAGAAAAACTGTTTTTT.

The CDR3 protein is CASSPTSGGGDTQYF. Here the CDR3 DNA reads TGTGCCAGCAGCCCCACTAGCGGGGGTGGGGATACGCAGTATTTT. This sequence joins TRBV3-1 (or the pseudogene TRBV3-2) and TRBJ2-3, with 11 bases identical to TRBD2. Germline V CDR1 and CDR2: LGHDT, YNNKEL (reference sequence). V lost 4 bases and J lost 6; bases outside the gene matches: 6. The CDR3 sequence is 15 residues long.

The rearrangement uses TRBV30 and TRBJ1-6; D remains ambiguous. This CDR3 spans 12 amino acids. Per the germline V gene, CDR1 is GTSNPN and CDR2 is SVGIG (reference sequence). V lost 4 bases to trimming and J lost 10 bases, with 11 bases between them. The CDR3 region has the DNA TGTGCCTGGACAGAGGAAATCTCACCCCTCCACTTT. Translated, it gives CAWTEEISPLHF.

The V call is TRBV5-8, the J call TRBJ1-4; 8 nucleotides agree with TRBD1. The CDR3 sequence is 15 residues long. CDR1 is SGHTS, CDR2 YDEGEE, per germline. The V segment lost 4 bases and the J segment 8 bases; nucleotides outside the gene matches: 10. CDR3 in amino acids: CASSGLGQDTEKLFF. In nucleotides, the CDR3 is TGTGCCAGCAGCGGCCTGGGACAGGATACCGAAAAACTGTTTTTT.

The V and J genes are TRBV3-1 (or the pseudogene TRBV3-2) and TRBJ2-2; tentative D call: TRBD2 (5 bases). Germline values: CDR1 LGHDT, CDR2 YNNKEL (reference sequence). V lost 7 bases and J 8 bases, leaving 8 bases between the germline ends. The CDR3 extends over 11 amino acids. DNA for the CDR3: TGTGCCAGCATCTTAGCGGGGGAGCTGTTTTTT. This gives the protein CASILAGELFF.

The chain uses TRBV5-4 and TRBJ1-2, with TRBD1 as a possible D gene (6 bases). This CDR3 region has 13 residues. V lost 4 bases to trimming and J lost 2 bases, with 9 bases between them. CDR1 and CDR2 (germline): SGHNT, YYREEE (reference sequence). CDR3 loop: CASSTTGNYGYTF. In DNA, the CDR3 is TGTGCCAGCAGCACCACAGGGAACTATGGCTACACCTTC. The variable domain in full, completed from reference TRBV5-4 and TRBJ1-2, reads ETGVTQSPTHLIKTRGQQVTLRCSSQSGHNTVSWYQQALGQGPQFIFQYYREEENGRGNFPPRFSGLQFPNYSSELNVNALELDDSALYLCASSTTGNYGYTFGSGTRLTVV.

The J gene is TRBJ1-2, the V gene TRBV6-1, with a tentative D call TRBD1 (6 bases). CDR1 is MNHNS, CDR2 SASEGT, per germline. Between the trimmed V and J ends, which lost 2 bases and 5 bases, there was a span of 15 bases. The CDR3 is 15 residues long. The CDR3 nucleotides are TGTGCCAGCAGTGAAAGTCTAGGACAGCTTTATGGCTACACCTTC. Protein product: CASSESLGQLYGYTF.

The gene calls are TRBV18 and TRBJ2-7, with no clear D. Germline CDR1 reads KGHSH; CDR2 reads LQKENI. The CDR3 spans 16 residues. Trimming pared 5 bases from V and 3 bases from J, leaving 20 bases between. Here the CDR3 reads CASSRYVGEKNYEQYF. The CDR3 region has the DNA TGTGCCAGCTCAAGGTATGTCGGAGAGAAAAACTACGAGCAGTACTTC.

This chain uses TRBV7-2 with TRBJ2-7; no clear D gene. This CDR3 is 14 amino acids long. V was cut by 1 base and J by 4 bases, with 11 bases left in between. Germline V gives CDR1 SGHTA, CDR2 FQGNSA. In nucleotides, the CDR3 is TGTGCCAGCAGCTTAGACGCGGTTAGGTACGAGCAGTACTTC. Residues: CASSLDAVRYEQYF. The full variable domain, in which reference TRBV7-2 and TRBJ2-7 provide the parts outside the CDR3, is GAGVSQSPSNKVTEKGKDVELRCDPISGHTALYWYRQSLGQGLEFLIYFQGNSAPDKSGLPSDRFSAERTGGSVSTLTIQRTQQEDSAVYLCASSLDAVRYEQYFGPGTRLTVT.

This clone was seen once. The chain joins TRBV19 to TRBJ1-3; 10 nucleotides align to TRBD1. The length of the CDR3 is 16 residues. Germline CDR1 reads LNHDA; CDR2 reads SQIVND (reference sequence). The V gene end was trimmed by 4 bases and the J gene end by 4 bases; junction bases not matched to a gene: 7. Here the CDR3 DNA reads TGTGCCAGTAGTACCCGGGGACAGGGGTACGGAAACACCATATATTTT. The encoded protein is CASSTRGQGYGNTIYF.

The chain employs TRBV10-2 and TRBJ1-2; D is undetermined. This CDR3 contains 15 residues. V gave up 0 bases and J gave up 4 bases, with 12 bases separating them. CDR1 is WSHSY and CDR2 is SAAADI in the germline V gene. The CDR3 DNA reads as TGCGCCAGCAGTGAGTCGGTGGAGCCTTCCTATGGCTACACCTTC. Amino acids: CASSESVEPSYGYTF.

In DNA form, the CDR3 reads TGTGCCAGCAGCCCCCCGGGAGGCTATAATTCACCCCTCCACTTT. It encodes CASSPPGGYNSPLHF. The chain links TRBV3-1 (or the pseudogene TRBV3-2) to TRBJ1-6; the D is unclear. CDR3 size: 15 residues. Germline CDR1 reads LGHDT; CDR2 reads YNNKEL (reference sequence). V lost 4 bases and J lost 3, with 10 bases in between.

V is TRBV18 and J is TRBJ1-1; 12 bases match TRBD1. Germline CDR1 and CDR2: KGHSH and LQKENI. After removal of 3 bases from V and 4 bases from J, the junction contained 6 bases not matched to a gene. This CDR3 region has 16 residues. Here the CDR3 DNA reads TGTGCCAGCTCACCTGGGACAGGGGGCGCGGGCACTGAAGCTTTCTTT. Translation gives CASSPGTGGAGTEAFF.

The V and J genes are TRBV21-1 and TRBJ2-1; the table names TRBD1, a call not compared with the DNA. TRBV21-1 is designated a pseudogene. This CDR3 comprises 16 residues. The CDR3 loop is CASSKARQGAQDEQFF. The CDR3 region has the DNA TGTGCCAGCAGCAAAGCCAGACAGGGGGCGCAAGATGAGCAGTTCTTC.

This sequence joins TRBV29-1 and TRBJ2-1; 10 nucleotides match TRBD1. The CDR3 extends over 14 amino acids. V lost 6 bases and J lost 4; bases outside the gene matches: 6. Germline V gene sequence: CDR1 SQVTM, CDR2 ANQGSEA. The CDR3 sequence: CSVRGTGVYNEQFF. The CDR3 bases are TGCAGCGTGAGAGGGACAGGGGTTTACAATGAGCAGTTCTTC.

This chain uses TRBV27 with TRBJ1-4, with TRBD1 identical over 8 bases. Germline V gives CDR1 MNHEY, CDR2 SMNVEV (reference sequence). V trimming: 3 bases; J trimming: 1 base; junction bases outside the gene matches: 4. The CDR3 length is 16 residues. The CDR3 nucleotides read TGTGCCAGCAGTTTCCAGGGGGCGGTAACTAATGAAAAACTGTTTTTT. The encoded protein is CASSFQGAVTNEKLFF. The full variable domain, completed using reference TRBV27 and TRBJ1-4, is EAQVTQNPRYLITVTGKKLTVTCSQNMNHEYMSWYRQDPGLGLRQIYYSMNVEVTDKGDVPEGYKVSRKEKRNFPLILESPSPNQTSLYFCASSFQGAVTNEKLFFGSGTQLSVL.

The V and J genes are TRBV2 and TRBJ1-5, with D tentatively TRBD1 (6 bases). This CDR3 comprises 14 residues. Germline V gene lookup returns CDR1 SNHLY and CDR2 FYNNEI. V was clipped by 7 bases and J by 6 bases, with 16 bases between them. CDR3 sequence (DNA): TGTGCCAGCATGGGCAGGGGAAGGAGTCAGCCCCAGCATTTT. This codes for CASMGRGRSQPQHF.

The chain has TRBV5-6 and TRBJ1-2; 7 bases align to TRBD1. Unmatched junction bases numbered 7, after V lost 1 base and J lost 4 bases. CDR3 length equals 15 residues. Germline V gene data show CDR1 as SGHDT and CDR2 as YYEEEE. CDR3 bases: TGTGCCAGCAGCTTGCAAAACAGGGGAGGCTATGGCTACACCTTC. It yields the protein CASSLQNRGGYGYTF.

The chain couples TRBV7-9 to TRBJ2-5; D is perhaps TRBD1 (5 bases). Germline V gene data show CDR1 as SEHNR and CDR2 as FQNEAQ (reference sequence). V gave up 6 bases and J gave up 1 base, with 9 bases separating them. The CDR3 runs 13 residues. The CDR3 bases are TGTGCCAGCAGGGGGCCTATCCAAGAGACCCAGTACTTC. This sequence encodes CASRGPIQETQYF.

The chain couples TRBV3-1 (or the pseudogene TRBV3-2) to TRBJ2-5; 12 bases are a match to TRBD2. The V gene's germline CDR1 is LGHDT and CDR2 YNNKEL (reference sequence). V gave up 4 bases and J gave up 2 bases; unmatched junction bases: 8. This CDR3 spans 17 amino acids. The CDR3 loop reads CASSPGLAGTLQETQYF. For the CDR3, the DNA is TGTGCCAGCAGCCCCGGACTAGCGGGGACCCTACAAGAGACCCAGTACTTC.

The rearrangement joins TRBV11-2 to TRBJ1-5, with D possibly TRBD1 on 5 matching bases. Germline CDR1 reads SGHAT; CDR2 reads FQNNGV. The length of the CDR3 is 13 residues. V lost 5 bases, J lost 4 bases, and 9 bases lay in between. The CDR3 here is CASSLQGNQPQHF. The CDR3 coding sequence is TGTGCCAGCAGCCTTCAGGGAAATCAGCCCCAGCATTTT.

V and J are TRBV6-5 and TRBJ2-7; D is unresolved. CDR1 is MNHEY, CDR2 SVGAGI, per germline. This CDR3 is built from 14 residues. V was shortened by 2 bases and J by 2 bases, with 10 bases between the two germline ends. CDR3 DNA: TGTGCCAGCAGTTACCATGGTGAGGCCTACGAGCAGTACTTC. Encoded protein: CASSYHGEAYEQYF.

This chain links TRBV28 with TRBJ1-2, with D possibly being TRBD1 (6 bases). The CDR3 totals 13 residues. Trimming stripped 6 bases from V and 3 bases from J, with 11 bases between. From germline, CDR1 is MDHEN and CDR2 SYDVKM. The CDR3 sequence is CASSPPGDYGYTF. The CDR3 region has the DNA TGTGCCAGCAGCCCACCAGGGGACTATGGCTACACCTTC.

CDR3 protein: CASSYGTSVVNEQFF. CDR3 nucleotides: TGTGCCAGCAGTTACGGGACTAGCGTAGTAAATGAGCAGTTCTTC. J is TRBJ2-1 and V is TRBV6-5; TRBD2 aligns across 10 bases. Trimming at V came to 2 bases and at J to 7 bases, leaving 5 bases not matched to a gene. The CDR3 is 15 amino acids. CDR1 is MNHEY and CDR2 is SVGAGI in the germline V gene.